A selection of T cell receptor beta chains follows, all from one sample in a study of blood T cell repertoires in COVID-19. Sequencing was performed with immunoSEQ multiplex PCR; in TCRdb, only in-frame clones are kept and a portion is missing. The sample shows more than 200,000 clones, approximately 86% of them seen only once. Sequencing was done on a sample of peripheral blood. The receptors were gathered from a woman between 55 and 75 years old with COVID-19, enrolled during active disease. Both conserved end residues are part of each CDR3. D genes are given only for firm matches. Expanded clones get a size class; other rows say once, few or many, or leave the size out.

v_call: TRBV7-2; j_call: TRBJ2-2; clone_size: NA; d_call: NA; cdr3_nt: TGTGCCAGCAGCTCACTTGGTTCCGGGGAGCTGTTTTTT; cdr3_aa: CASSSLGSGELFF
v_call: TRBV18; j_call: TRBJ1-5; clone_size: NA; d_call: TRBD1; cdr3_nt: TGTGCCAGCTCTCAGACAGGGGAGGGGCAGCCCCAGCATTTT; cdr3_aa: CASSQTGEGQPQHF
v_call: TRBV6-1; j_call: TRBJ2-5; clone_size: NA; d_call: TRBD1; cdr3_nt: TGTGCCAGCAGTGAAGTCAGGACAGGGGGAGTCCAAGAGACCCAGTACTTC; cdr3_aa: CASSEVRTGGVQETQYF
v_call: TRBV29-1; j_call: TRBJ1-4; clone_size: NA; d_call: NA; cdr3_nt: TGCAGCGTTTCTGACAGGTCCCGTGAAAGACTGTTTTTT; cdr3_aa: CSVSDRSRERLFF
v_call: TRBV20-1; j_call: TRBJ2-3; clone_size: NA; d_call: TRBD2; cdr3_nt: TGCAGTGCAGGGACTAGCACTACGCAGTATTTT; cdr3_aa: CSAGTSTTQYF
v_call: TRBV14; j_call: TRBJ1-2; clone_size: NA; d_call: NA; cdr3_nt: TGTGCCAGCAGCCACCCCGGCGGTGGCTACACCTTC; cdr3_aa: CASSHPGGGYTF
v_call: TRBV7-2; j_call: TRBJ1-3; clone_size: NA; d_call: TRBD1; cdr3_nt: TGTGCCAGCAGCTCACCCGAGGGGGCTTCGGGAAACACCATATATTTT; cdr3_aa: CASSSPEGASGNTIYF
v_call: TRBV20-1; j_call: TRBJ1-1; clone_size: NA; d_call: NA; cdr3_nt: TGCAGTGCTAGTGACCCCGGGGCTGAAGCTTTCTTT; cdr3_aa: CSASDPGAEAFF
v_call: TRBV6-5; j_call: TRBJ2-7; clone_size: NA; d_call: NA; cdr3_nt: TGTGCCAGCAGTTACTCGCTTAGCGGAGGCTCTTACGAGCAGTACTTC; cdr3_aa: CASSYSLSGGSYEQYF
v_call: TRBV7-3; j_call: TRBJ1-2; clone_size: NA; d_call: NA; cdr3_nt: TGTGCCAGCAGCGCCACGGGGGCTAACTATGGCTACACCTTC; cdr3_aa: CASSATGANYGYTF
v_call: TRBV3-1/TRBV3-2; j_call: TRBJ1-4; clone_size: NA; d_call: NA; cdr3_nt: TGTGCCAGCAGCCAAGATTATCGGGGTGAAAAACTGTTTTTT; cdr3_aa: CASSQDYRGEKLFF
v_call: TRBV9; j_call: TRBJ1-1; clone_size: NA; d_call: TRBD1; cdr3_nt: TGTGCCAGCAGCGTCGGGACAGGGCACATGAACACTGAAGCTTTCTTT; cdr3_aa: CASSVGTGHMNTEAFF
v_call: TRBV5-5; j_call: TRBJ1-1; clone_size: NA; d_call: NA; cdr3_nt: TGTGCCAGCAGCTTCGTACAACCCAACACTGAAGCTTTCTTT; cdr3_aa: CASSFVQPNTEAFF
v_call: TRBV10-3; j_call: TRBJ2-5; clone_size: NA; d_call: NA; cdr3_nt: TGTGCCACTGCGGCAGGGGACGGAGGAGAGACCCAGTACTTC; cdr3_aa: CATAAGDGGETQYF
v_call: TRBV19; j_call: TRBJ1-1; clone_size: NA; d_call: NA; cdr3_nt: TGTGCCAGTAGTACTCTACAGGGAATCACTGAAGCTTTCTTT; cdr3_aa: CASSTLQGITEAFF
v_call: TRBV28; j_call: TRBJ1-2; clone_size: NA; d_call: NA; cdr3_nt: TGTGCCAGCAGTTTGGACACAAACTATGGCTACACCTTC; cdr3_aa: CASSLDTNYGYTF
v_call: TRBV12-3/TRBV12-4; j_call: TRBJ1-1; clone_size: NA; d_call: NA; cdr3_nt: TGTGCCAGCAGTTTCCAGGGGAACACTGAAGCTTTCTTT; cdr3_aa: CASSFQGNTEAFF
v_call: TRBV19; j_call: TRBJ1-2; clone_size: NA; d_call: TRBD1; cdr3_nt: TGTGCCAGTAGTACTGCCGGGACAGGGCAATATGGCTACACCTTC; cdr3_aa: CASSTAGTGQYGYTF
v_call: TRBV7-8; j_call: TRBJ1-2; clone_size: NA; d_call: NA; cdr3_nt: TGTGCCAGCAGCCTAGGGGCCGGAGGGGTGTATGGCTACACCTTC; cdr3_aa: CASSLGAGGVYGYTF
v_call: TRBV3-1/TRBV3-2; j_call: TRBJ2-1; clone_size: NA; d_call: TRBD2; cdr3_nt: TGTGCCAGCAGCCAAGAAGGCTGGACTAGCGGGAGTGGGGCCTACAATGAGCAGTTCTTC; cdr3_aa: CASSQEGWTSGSGAYNEQFF
v_call: TRBV7-9; j_call: TRBJ2-2; clone_size: NA; d_call: NA; cdr3_nt: TGTGCCAGCAGCTTAGCTGTAAACACCGGGGAGCTGTTTTTT; cdr3_aa: CASSLAVNTGELFF
v_call: TRBV29-1; j_call: TRBJ1-1; clone_size: once; d_call: TRBD1; cdr3_nt: TGCAGCGTTGAGACAGGGGGCCAGGGCACTGAAGCTTTCTTT; cdr3_aa: CSVETGGQGTEAFF
v_call: TRBV27; j_call: TRBJ1-1; clone_size: NA; d_call: NA; cdr3_nt: TGTGCCAGCAGTTTACAGGGGAGGGACACTGAAGCTTTCTTT; cdr3_aa: CASSLQGRDTEAFF
v_call: TRBV28; j_call: TRBJ1-1; clone_size: few; d_call: NA; cdr3_nt: TGTGCCAGCAGTTTAATGGGGGGACGGGCTGAAGCTTTCTTT; cdr3_aa: CASSLMGGRAEAFF
v_call: TRBV5-1; j_call: TRBJ1-5; clone_size: NA; d_call: NA; cdr3_nt: TGCGCCAGCAGCCCCGGGGGGGGGCAACGCAATCAGCCCCAGCATTTT; cdr3_aa: CASSPGGGQRNQPQHF
v_call: TRBV19; j_call: TRBJ2-6; clone_size: NA; d_call: TRBD1; cdr3_nt: TGTGCCAGTAGTATTAGGGGGCCCCGTGGGGCCAACGTCCTGACTTTC; cdr3_aa: CASSIRGPRGANVLTF
v_call: TRBV19; j_call: TRBJ1-5; clone_size: NA; d_call: NA; cdr3_nt: TGTGCCAGTAGTAGGGGGGGCCCGAATCAGCCCCAGCATTTT; cdr3_aa: CASSRGGPNQPQHF
v_call: TRBV5-1; j_call: TRBJ2-6; clone_size: NA; d_call: NA; cdr3_nt: TGCGCCAGCAGCTTGGGACAGGCGATCCCTGGGGCCAACGTCCTGACTTTC; cdr3_aa: CASSLGQAIPGANVLTF
v_call: TRBV29-1; j_call: TRBJ2-1; clone_size: NA; d_call: NA; cdr3_nt: TGCAGCGTTCCCACAGGCTACAATGAGCAGTTCTTC; cdr3_aa: CSVPTGYNEQFF
v_call: TRBV5-6; j_call: TRBJ1-5; clone_size: few; d_call: TRBD1; cdr3_nt: TGTGCCAGCAGCTTGGGACCGGGACAGAGTAAACAGCCCCAGCATTTT; cdr3_aa: CASSLGPGQSKQPQHF
v_call: TRBV9; j_call: TRBJ2-7; clone_size: NA; d_call: NA; cdr3_nt: TGTGCCAGCAGCGTCGGAGGGGGCGCCTACGAGCAGTACTTC; cdr3_aa: CASSVGGGAYEQYF
v_call: TRBV5-1; j_call: TRBJ1-5; clone_size: once; d_call: TRBD1; cdr3_nt: TGCGCCAGCAGCTTGGAAACAGGGGTTTGGATTCAGCCCCAGCATTTT; cdr3_aa: CASSLETGVWIQPQHF
v_call: TRBV5-6; j_call: TRBJ2-7; clone_size: NA; d_call: NA; cdr3_nt: TGTGCCAGCAGCTTGGTGACTGGGGCGGGGGCCGCCTACGAGCAGTACTTC; cdr3_aa: CASSLVTGAGAAYEQYF
v_call: TRBV18; j_call: TRBJ2-1; clone_size: NA; d_call: TRBD1; cdr3_nt: TGTGCCAGCTCACCAGGGACAGGGTACGTGGTCTCCTACAATGAGCAGTTCTTC; cdr3_aa: CASSPGTGYVVSYNEQFF
v_call: TRBV5-1; j_call: TRBJ1-4; clone_size: NA; d_call: NA; cdr3_nt: TGCGCCAGCAGCTTGGTGGCCAGGTCGGATGAAAAACTGTTTTTT; cdr3_aa: CASSLVARSDEKLFF
v_call: TRBV18; j_call: TRBJ2-7; clone_size: NA; d_call: TRBD1; cdr3_nt: TGTGCCAGCTCACCTCGAGACAGGGGTCTCAGTTCCGAGCAGTACTTC; cdr3_aa: CASSPRDRGLSSEQYF
v_call: TRBV19; j_call: TRBJ2-3; clone_size: NA; d_call: TRBD1; cdr3_nt: TGTGCCAGTAGTGCTCAAGGGACAGGGGGTTTTTTCCCAGATACGCAGTATTTT; cdr3_aa: CASSAQGTGGFFPDTQYF
v_call: TRBV24-1; j_call: TRBJ2-2; clone_size: NA; d_call: NA; cdr3_nt: TGTGCCACCACAGGGTTAGGCGGGGAGCTGTTTTTT; cdr3_aa: CATTGLGGELFF
v_call: TRBV2; j_call: TRBJ1-4; clone_size: NA; d_call: NA; cdr3_nt: TGTGCCAGCAGTGAGGCGGGGGTCTTTAATGAAAAACTGTTTTTT; cdr3_aa: CASSEAGVFNEKLFF
v_call: TRBV29-1; j_call: TRBJ2-7; clone_size: NA; d_call: TRBD1; cdr3_nt: TGCAGCGTTGGTGGACAGGGCTATCGGCAGTACTTC; cdr3_aa: CSVGGQGYRQYF
v_call: TRBV5-1; j_call: TRBJ2-1; clone_size: NA; d_call: TRBD2; cdr3_nt: TGCGCCAGCAGCTTGGTGGTGCGGGAGGTCAATGAGCAGTTCTTC; cdr3_aa: CASSLVVREVNEQFF
v_call: TRBV3-1/TRBV3-2; j_call: TRBJ1-1; clone_size: NA; d_call: NA; cdr3_nt: TGTGCCAGCAGCCAAGGGGGCCAGGGGAGTCTCGGAGCTTTCTTT; cdr3_aa: CASSQGGQGSLGAFF
v_call: TRBV28; j_call: TRBJ2-7; clone_size: NA; d_call: TRBD2; cdr3_nt: TGTGCCACTCAGGACGGCGGGAGTACGGGCTACGAGCAGTACTTC; cdr3_aa: CATQDGGSTGYEQYF
v_call: TRBV6-2/TRBV6-3; j_call: TRBJ2-1; clone_size: NA; d_call: NA; cdr3_nt: TGTGCCAGCAGTTACTCGAGGGGCGGGACCCTGGGCAATGAGCAGTTCTTC; cdr3_aa: CASSYSRGGTLGNEQFF
v_call: TRBV5-5; j_call: TRBJ1-2; clone_size: NA; d_call: NA; cdr3_nt: TGTGCCAGCAGCTATGACAGTAATTCTGGCTACACCTTC; cdr3_aa: CASSYDSNSGYTF
v_call: TRBV5-4; j_call: TRBJ2-3; clone_size: NA; d_call: TRBD1; cdr3_nt: TGTGCCAGCAGCCCCTGGACAGGGAGTGGCACAGATACGCAGTATTTT; cdr3_aa: CASSPWTGSGTDTQYF